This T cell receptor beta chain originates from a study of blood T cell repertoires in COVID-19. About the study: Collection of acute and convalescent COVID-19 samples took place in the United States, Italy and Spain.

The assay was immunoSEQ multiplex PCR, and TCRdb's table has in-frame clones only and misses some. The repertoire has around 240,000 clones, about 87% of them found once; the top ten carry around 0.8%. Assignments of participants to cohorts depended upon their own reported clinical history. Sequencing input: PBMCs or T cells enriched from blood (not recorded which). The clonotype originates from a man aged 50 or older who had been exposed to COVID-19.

The CDR3 spells CASSPRGGGASDTQYF. The CDR3 DNA sequence: TGTGCCAGCTCCCCCCGGGGCGGGGGGGCCTCAGATACGCAGTATTTT. The chain employs TRBV18 and TRBJ2-3; 9 nucleotides align to TRBD2. V was pared by 6 bases and J by 4 bases, with 11 bases of the junction left unmatched. Germline-derived CDR1 and CDR2 are KGHSH and LQKENI. CDR3 length equals 16 residues.